These 21 T cell receptor beta chains came from one sample sequenced in a study of shared clonotypes between healthy human individuals. The protocol was immunoSEQ multiplex PCR, while the TCRdb copy is restricted to in-frame clones and leaves out a portion. The table shows approximately 2.1 million clones, with over 90% occurring only once. Sequences were obtained from naive CD4+ T cells from PBMCs. Sample subset: CD45RA+ positively selected. The receptors derive from a man between 18 and 35 years old in good health. Some clones in this sample may be carry-over from other donors' samples.

The rearrangement links TRBV18 to TRBJ2-5; TRBD2 might be the D (5 bases). The CDR3 consists of 17 residues. Germline-derived CDR1 and CDR2 are KGHSH and LQKENI. The V and J ends lost 5 bases and 1 base respectively, with 20 bases between them. CDR3 protein: CASSAGRTPLFQETQYF. For the CDR3, the DNA is TGTGCCAGCTCAGCAGGACGGACTCCCTTATTCCAAGAGACCCAGTACTTC.

V usage is TRBV4-3 and J usage is TRBJ2-3, with TRBD1 matching 9 bases. V lost 5 bases, J lost 3 bases, and 9 bases stayed unmatched. Looked up from germline, CDR1 is LGHNA and CDR2 is YSLEER. This CDR3 has 16 residues. The CDR3 protein is CASSYRDREVTDTQYF. CDR3 nucleotides: TGCGCCAGCAGCTACCGGGACAGGGAAGTTACAGATACGCAGTATTTT.

Notes on this clone: At one end the junction does not follow the germline gene, possibly because of a read error. The CDR3, as DNA: TGTGCCAGCAGCCGTCAGAACTCCGGGGAGCTGTTTTTT. This gives the protein CASSRQNSGELFF. The chain recombines TRBV28 with TRBJ2-2, with unresolved D. Germline-derived CDR1 and CDR2 are MDHEN and SYDVKM. CDR3 length equals 13 residues.

V gene TRBV5-1 combines with J gene TRBJ1-4; the D gene is possibly TRBD1 (5 bases). Germline V gene data show CDR1 as SGHRS and CDR2 as YFSETQ. The V end lost 0 bases, the J end lost 6 bases, and 24 bases lay between the germline ends. The CDR3 spans 19 residues. CDR3 sequence: CASSLDLGGKRGQDEKLFF. The CDR3 DNA sequence: TGCGCCAGCAGCTTGGATTTGGGGGGAAAACGGGGTCAGGATGAAAAACTGTTTTTT. Full variable domain (missing parts from reference TRBV5-1 and TRBJ1-4): KAGVTQTPRYLIKTRGQQVTLSCSPISGHRSVSWYQQTPGQGLQFLFEYFSETQRNKGNFPGRFSGRQFSNSRSEMNVSTLELGDSALYLCASSLDLGGKRGQDEKLFFGSGTQLSVL.

V usage is TRBV6-1 and J usage is TRBJ2-3; 7 bases are shared with TRBD1. This CDR3 has 13 amino acids. V was clipped by 6 bases and J by 8 bases; unmatched bases: 8. CDR1 is MNHNS, CDR2 SASEGT, per germline. CDR3 coding DNA: TGTGCCAGCAGGTCGCGACAGGGCGGTACGCAGTATTTT. This gives the protein CASRSRQGGTQYF.

The V and J genes are TRBV6-5 and TRBJ1-1; D ambiguous. Germline CDR1 is MNHEY and CDR2 is SVGAGI. V dropped 6 bases and J dropped 8 bases, with 16 bases sitting between them. The CDR3 has 13 residues. The CDR3 nucleotides read TGTGCCAGCAGACCTCTCACTACGGGAGAAGCTTTCTTT. Its translation is CASRPLTTGEAFF.

V is TRBV28 and J is TRBJ2-5; D tentatively fits TRBD1 or TRBD2 (5 bases each). Trimming took 7 bases from V and 1 from J, leaving 19 bases between them. Germline-derived CDR1 and CDR2 are MDHEN and SYDVKM. This CDR3 region has 16 residues. CDR3 nucleotides: TGTGCCAGCACCACTACGGGGCGGAGCCTCCAAGAGACCCAGTACTTC. Residues: CASTTTGRSLQETQYF.

The V call is TRBV28, the J call TRBJ2-2, with a weak D call TRBD2 (5 bases). Trimming left V 5 bases short and J 4 bases short, with 14 bases between. Germline V gene data show CDR1 as MDHEN and CDR2 as SYDVKM. The CDR3 is 15 amino acids. This CDR3 reads CASSPASSGTGELFF. The CDR3 bases are TGTGCCAGCAGTCCGGCTAGCTCCGGCACCGGGGAGCTGTTTTTT.

V gene TRBV5-6 combines with J gene TRBJ1-1, with a tentative D call TRBD1 (6 bases). Germline CDR1 reads SGHDT; CDR2 reads YYEEEE. Trimming removed 4 bases from V and 4 bases from J, with 11 bases in between. The CDR3 is 13 amino acids. This CDR3 is CASSLQGGTEAFF. The CDR3 bases are TGTGCCAGCAGCCTACAGGGTGGCACTGAAGCTTTCTTT.

The rearrangement links TRBV5-8 to TRBJ2-7; tentatively, D is TRBD2 (6 bases). The CDR3 runs to 15 residues. From germline, CDR1 is SGHTS and CDR2 YDEGEE. V was pared by 1 base and J by 2 bases, with 13 bases between. In nucleotides, the CDR3 is TGTGCCAGCAGCTTGCGCTTCGGCGGGGCCTACGAGCAGTACTTC. Encoded protein: CASSLRFGGAYEQYF. The complete variable domain, with remaining parts taken from reference TRBV5-8 and TRBJ2-7, reads EAGVTQSPTHLIKTRGQQATLRCSPISGHTSVYWYQQALGLGLQFLLWYDEGEERNRGNFPPRFSGRQFPNYSSELNVNALELEDSALYLCASSLRFGGAYEQYFGPGTRLTVT.

For this clone: The sample contains more than one DNA sequence encoding this CDR3. The chain couples TRBV28 to TRBJ1-2; perhaps TRBD1 as D (5 bases). The ends were cut back, 1 base at V and 5 bases at J, with 11 bases in the middle. Germline assignment: CDR1 MDHEN and CDR2 SYDVKM. The CDR3 has 14 amino acids. CDR3 in amino acids: CASSLLGTGYGYTF. Written as DNA, the CDR3 is TGTGCCAGCAGTTTATTAGGGACGGGTTATGGCTACACCTTC.

The rearrangement joins TRBV7-8 to TRBJ1-1, with a weak D call TRBD1 (6 bases). The germline V gene encodes CDR1 SGHVS and CDR2 FQNEAQ. The V end was cut by 5 bases, the J end by 1 base, with 11 bases between. The CDR3 is 14 residues long. CDR3 sequence: CASSPRTANTEAFF. The CDR3 coding sequence is TGTGCCAGCAGCCCGCGGACAGCGAACACTGAAGCTTTCTTT.

This chain joins TRBV18 and TRBJ2-1; no clear D gene. The CDR3 sequence is 14 residues long. Deletions cut 0 bases from V and 4 bases from J, with 7 bases between. The germline V gene encodes CDR1 KGHSH and CDR2 LQKENI. Written as DNA, the CDR3 is TGTGCCAGCTCACCACCGAACGTATACAATGAGCAGTTCTTC. Amino acid sequence: CASSPPNVYNEQFF.

The genes are TRBV5-6 and TRBJ1-6, with TRBD1 as a possible D gene (5 bases). The CDR3 is 15 residues long. Trimming pared 1 base from V and 8 bases from J, leaving 13 bases between. Looked up from germline, CDR1 is SGHDT and CDR2 is YYEEEE. The CDR3 nucleotides are TGTGCCAGCAGCTTGATCGGCAGGGATGATTCACCCCTCCACTTT. Its translation is CASSLIGRDDSPLHF. The whole variable domain, filled in from reference TRBV5-6 and TRBJ1-6, reads DAGVTQSPTHLIKTRGQQVTLRCSPKSGHDTVSWYQQALGQGPQFIFQYYEEEERQRGNFPDRFSGHQFPNYSSELNVNALLLGDSALYLCASSLIGRDDSPLHFGNGTRLTVT.

This chain joins TRBV6-5 and TRBJ2-7, with D tentatively TRBD2 (5 bases). Between the trimmed V and J ends, which lost 6 bases and 3 bases, there was a span of 12 bases. This CDR3 is built from 13 residues. CDR1 and CDR2 (germline): MNHEY, SVGAGI. DNA of the CDR3: TGTGCCAGCAGGTCTAGCCAAAGCTACGAGCAGTACTTC. It is translated as CASRSSQSYEQYF.

Worth noting for this clone: The identical CDR3 is also encoded by other nucleotide sequences in the sample. This chain joins TRBV30 and TRBJ1-1; D is undetermined. Deletions cut 0 bases from V and 1 base from J, with 9 bases between. This CDR3 spans 14 amino acids. Looked up from germline, CDR1 is GTSNPN and CDR2 is SVGIG (reference sequence). CDR3 sequence (DNA): TGTGCCTGGAGTGTAAGGGCAGGGAACACTGAAGCTTTCTTT. Translated: CAWSVRAGNTEAFF.

This clone was seen just once. The chain employs TRBV5-1 and TRBJ2-5; 9 bases agree with TRBD2. In germline, CDR1 is SGHRS, CDR2 YFSETQ. V gave up 0 bases and J gave up 14 bases; unmatched junction bases: 8. The CDR3 is 13 residues long. The CDR3 spells CASSLVPSGNQYF. The CDR3 bases are TGCGCCAGCAGCTTGGTCCCTAGCGGGAATCAATACTTC.

The rearrangement uses TRBV5-4 and TRBJ2-1, with 7 positions matching TRBD1. CDR1 is SGHNT, CDR2 YYREEE, per germline (reference sequence). The V gene end was trimmed by 5 bases and the J gene end by 4 bases; junction bases not matched to a gene: 9. The length of the CDR3 is 15 residues. The CDR3 DNA follows: TGTGCCAGCAGTGCCGGGACAGACTTTTACAATGAGCAGTTCTTC. Its translation: CASSAGTDFYNEQFF.

CDR3 in amino acids: CASSWDRGSSYNEQFF. The CDR3 nucleotides read TGCGCCAGCAGCTGGGACAGGGGAAGCTCCTACAATGAGCAGTTCTTC. The chain recombines TRBV5-1 with TRBJ2-1, with 10 bases lining up with TRBD1. Germline V CDR1 and CDR2: SGHRS, YFSETQ. The CDR3 is 16 residues long. J gave up 0 bases and V 3 bases, and 3 bases lay outside the gene matches.

The chain joins TRBV4-1 to TRBJ1-2; TRBD1 agrees at 7 bases. This CDR3 spans 16 amino acids. J lost 3 bases, V lost 6 bases, and 13 bases had no gene match. CDR1 and CDR2 from the germline V gene are MGHRA and YSYEKL. CDR3 nucleotides: TGCGCCAGCAGTGTGTCAGGGGGTCGTTCAGACTATGGCTACACCTTC. It yields the protein CASSVSGGRSDYGYTF.

In this sample, this clone turned up once. This sample includes further DNA sequences coding for the same CDR3. The CDR3 is CASSRGTEAFF. The DNA for the CDR3 is TGTGCCAGCAGTAGGGGCACTGAAGCTTTCTTT. V is TRBV25-1 and J is TRBJ1-1; weak D call: TRBD1 (5 bases). Germline assignment: CDR1 MGHDK and CDR2 SYGVNS. V gave up 5 bases and J gave up 4 bases, with 5 bases separating them. CDR3 length: 11 residues. Full variable domain (missing parts from reference TRBV25-1 and TRBJ1-1): EADIYQTPRYLVIGTGKKITLECSQTMGHDKMYWYQQDPGMELHLIHYSYGVNSTEKGDLSSESTVSRIRTEHFPLTLESARPSHTSQYLCASSRGTEAFFGQGTRLTVV.